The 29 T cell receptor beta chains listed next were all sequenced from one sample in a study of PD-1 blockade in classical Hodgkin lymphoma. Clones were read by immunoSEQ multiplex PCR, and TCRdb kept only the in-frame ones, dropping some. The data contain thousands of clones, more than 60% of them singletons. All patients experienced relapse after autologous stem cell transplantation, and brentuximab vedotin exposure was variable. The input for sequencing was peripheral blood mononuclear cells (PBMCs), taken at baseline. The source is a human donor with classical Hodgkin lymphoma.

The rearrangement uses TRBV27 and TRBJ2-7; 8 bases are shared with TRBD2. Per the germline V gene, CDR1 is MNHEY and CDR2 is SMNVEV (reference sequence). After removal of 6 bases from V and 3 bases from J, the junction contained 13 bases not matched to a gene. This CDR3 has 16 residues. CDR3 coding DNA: TGTGCCAGCAGGCGCACCAGACTAGCGAGTAGCTACGAGCAGTACTTC. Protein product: CASRRTRLASSYEQYF.

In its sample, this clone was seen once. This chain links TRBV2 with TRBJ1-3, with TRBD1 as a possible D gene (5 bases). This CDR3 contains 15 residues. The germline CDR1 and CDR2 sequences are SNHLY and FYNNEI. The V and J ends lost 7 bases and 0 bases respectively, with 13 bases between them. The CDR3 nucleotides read TGTGCCAGCATTACTGACAGCGGCTCTGGAAACACCATATATTTT. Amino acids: CASITDSGSGNTIYF.

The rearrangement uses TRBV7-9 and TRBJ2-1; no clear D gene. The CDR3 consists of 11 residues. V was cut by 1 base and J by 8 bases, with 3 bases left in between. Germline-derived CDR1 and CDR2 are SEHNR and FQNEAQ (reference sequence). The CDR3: CASSLGDEQFF. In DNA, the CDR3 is TGTGCCAGCAGCTTAGGGGATGAGCAGTTCTTC.

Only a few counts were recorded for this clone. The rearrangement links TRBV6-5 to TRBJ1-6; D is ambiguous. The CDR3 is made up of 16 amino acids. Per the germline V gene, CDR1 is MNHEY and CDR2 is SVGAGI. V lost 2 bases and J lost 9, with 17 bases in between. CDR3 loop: CASSYQKPPSGSPLHF. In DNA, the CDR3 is TGTGCCAGCAGTTACCAGAAACCCCCTTCGGGTTCACCCCTCCACTTT.

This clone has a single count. CDR3: CASGQGVYSYNEQFF. The CDR3 DNA reads as TGTGCCAGCGGACAGGGGGTATACTCCTACAATGAGCAGTTCTTC. The rearrangement links TRBV19 to TRBJ2-1; 10 bases fit TRBD1. Germline V gene lookup returns CDR1 LNHDA and CDR2 SQIVND (reference sequence). CDR3 length equals 15 residues. Trimming took 9 bases from V and 0 from J; bases not matched to a gene: 5. Full variable domain (rest looked up from reference TRBV19 and TRBJ2-1): DGGITQSPKYLFRKEGQNVTLSCEQNLNHDAMYWYRQDPGQGLRLIYYSQIVNDFQKGDIAEGYSVSREKKESFPLTVTSAQKNPTAFYLCASGQGVYSYNEQFFGPGTRLTVL.

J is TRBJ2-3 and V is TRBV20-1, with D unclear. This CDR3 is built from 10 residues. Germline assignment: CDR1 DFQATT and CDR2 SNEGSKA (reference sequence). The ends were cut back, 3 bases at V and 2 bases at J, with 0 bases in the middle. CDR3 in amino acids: CSASTDTQYF. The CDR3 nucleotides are TGCAGTGCTAGCACAGATACGCAGTATTTT.

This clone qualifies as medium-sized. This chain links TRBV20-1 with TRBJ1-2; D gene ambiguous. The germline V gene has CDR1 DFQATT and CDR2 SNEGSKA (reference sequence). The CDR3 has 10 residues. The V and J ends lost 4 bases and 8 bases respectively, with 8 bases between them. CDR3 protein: CSAMSRGYTF. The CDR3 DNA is TGCAGTGCTATGAGTCGGGGCTACACCTTC.

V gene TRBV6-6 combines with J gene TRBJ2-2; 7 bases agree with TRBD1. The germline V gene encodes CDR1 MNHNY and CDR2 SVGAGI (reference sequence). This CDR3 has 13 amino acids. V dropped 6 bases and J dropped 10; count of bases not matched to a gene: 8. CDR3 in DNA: TGTGCCAGCAGCCCCCGACAGGGCGAGGAGCTGTTTTTT. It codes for CASSPRQGEELFF.

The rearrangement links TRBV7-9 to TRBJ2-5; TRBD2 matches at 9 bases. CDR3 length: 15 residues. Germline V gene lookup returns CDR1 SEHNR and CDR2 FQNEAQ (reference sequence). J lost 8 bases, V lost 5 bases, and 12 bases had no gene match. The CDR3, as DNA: TGTGCCAGCAGCGATATGATGGCTAGCGGGGATACCCAGTACTTC. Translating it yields CASSDMMASGDTQYF.

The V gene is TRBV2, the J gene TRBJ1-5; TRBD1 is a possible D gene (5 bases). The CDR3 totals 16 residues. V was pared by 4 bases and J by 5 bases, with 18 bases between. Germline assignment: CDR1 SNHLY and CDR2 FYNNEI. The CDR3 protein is CASSGLGTRGDQPQHF. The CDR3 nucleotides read TGTGCCAGCAGTGGTCTTGGGACCCGGGGGGATCAGCCCCAGCATTTT.

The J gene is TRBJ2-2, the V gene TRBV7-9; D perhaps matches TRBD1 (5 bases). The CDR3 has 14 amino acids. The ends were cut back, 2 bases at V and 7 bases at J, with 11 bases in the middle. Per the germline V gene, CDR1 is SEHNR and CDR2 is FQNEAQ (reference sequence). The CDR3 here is CASSLIRGHGELFF. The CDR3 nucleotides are TGTGCCAGCAGCTTAATAAGGGGCCACGGGGAGCTGTTTTTT.

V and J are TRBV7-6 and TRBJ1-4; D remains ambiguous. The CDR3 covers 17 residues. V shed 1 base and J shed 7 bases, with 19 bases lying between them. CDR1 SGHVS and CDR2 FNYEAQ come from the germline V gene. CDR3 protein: CASSLVPLYTNGEKLFF. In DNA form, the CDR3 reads TGTGCCAGCAGCTTAGTTCCCCTTTACACCAACGGTGAAAAACTGTTTTTT.

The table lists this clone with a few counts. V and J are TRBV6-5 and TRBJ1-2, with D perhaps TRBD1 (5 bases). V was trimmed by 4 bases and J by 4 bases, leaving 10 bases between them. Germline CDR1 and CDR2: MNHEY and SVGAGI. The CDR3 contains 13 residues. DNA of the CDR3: TGTGCCAGCAGTTTGGCGGGGGTCTATGGCTACACCTTC. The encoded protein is CASSLAGVYGYTF.

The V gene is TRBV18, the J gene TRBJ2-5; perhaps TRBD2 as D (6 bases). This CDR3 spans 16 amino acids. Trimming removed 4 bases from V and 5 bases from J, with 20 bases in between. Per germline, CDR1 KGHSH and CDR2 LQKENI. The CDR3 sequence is CASSRRDSREGETQYF. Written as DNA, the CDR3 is TGTGCCAGCTCACGGAGGGACTCCCGGGAAGGCGAGACCCAGTACTTC.

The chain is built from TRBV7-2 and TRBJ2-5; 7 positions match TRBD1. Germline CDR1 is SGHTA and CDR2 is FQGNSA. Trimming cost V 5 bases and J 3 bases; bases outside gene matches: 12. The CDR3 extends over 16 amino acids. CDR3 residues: CASSRPSTGQEETQYF. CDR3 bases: TGTGCCAGCAGCCGGCCCTCGACAGGGCAAGAAGAGACCCAGTACTTC.

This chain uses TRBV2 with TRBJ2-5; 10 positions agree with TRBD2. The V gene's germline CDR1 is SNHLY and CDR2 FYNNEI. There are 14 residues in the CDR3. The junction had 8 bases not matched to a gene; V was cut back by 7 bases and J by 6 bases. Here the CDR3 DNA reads TGTGCCAGCAACCTAGGTAGCGGGAGGCAGACCCAGTACTTC. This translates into CASNLGSGRQTQYF.

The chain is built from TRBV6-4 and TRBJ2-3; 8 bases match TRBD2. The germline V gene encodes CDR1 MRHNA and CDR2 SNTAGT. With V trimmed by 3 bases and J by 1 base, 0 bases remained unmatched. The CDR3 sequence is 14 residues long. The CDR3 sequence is CASSEAGGTDTQYF. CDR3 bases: TGTGCCAGCAGTGAAGCGGGGGGCACAGATACGCAGTATTTT.

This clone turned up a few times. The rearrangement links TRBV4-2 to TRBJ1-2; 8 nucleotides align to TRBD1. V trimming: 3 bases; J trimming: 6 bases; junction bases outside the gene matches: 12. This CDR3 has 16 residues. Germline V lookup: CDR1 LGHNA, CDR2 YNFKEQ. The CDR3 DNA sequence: TGTGCCAGCAGCCACCAGGGGGCGTCGATTTACGATGGCTACACCTTC. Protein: CASSHQGASIYDGYTF.

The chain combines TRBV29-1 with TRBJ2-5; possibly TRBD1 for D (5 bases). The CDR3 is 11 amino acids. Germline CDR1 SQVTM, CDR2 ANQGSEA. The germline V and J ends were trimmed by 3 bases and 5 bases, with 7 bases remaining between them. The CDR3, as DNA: TGCAGCGTTGATGGGGCGGAGACCCAGTACTTC. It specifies CSVDGAETQYF. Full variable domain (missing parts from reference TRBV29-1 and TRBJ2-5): SAVISQKPSRDICQRGTSLTIQCQVDSQVTMMFWYRQQPGQSLTLIATANQGSEATYESGFVIDKFPISRPNLTFSTLTVSNMSPEDSSIYLCSVDGAETQYFGPGTRLLVL.

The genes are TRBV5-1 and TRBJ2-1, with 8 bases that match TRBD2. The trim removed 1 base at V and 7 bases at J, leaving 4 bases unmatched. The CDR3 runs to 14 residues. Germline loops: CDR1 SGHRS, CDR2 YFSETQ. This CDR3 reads CASSLFGGVNEQFF. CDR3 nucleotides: TGCGCCAGCAGCTTGTTCGGGGGGGTGAATGAGCAGTTCTTC.

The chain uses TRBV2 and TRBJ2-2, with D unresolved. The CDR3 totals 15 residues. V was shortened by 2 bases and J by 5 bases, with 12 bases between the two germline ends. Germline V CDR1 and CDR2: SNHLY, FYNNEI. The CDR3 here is CASSETGVGTGELFF. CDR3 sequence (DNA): TGTGCCAGCAGTGAAACCGGAGTAGGGACCGGGGAGCTGTTTTTT.

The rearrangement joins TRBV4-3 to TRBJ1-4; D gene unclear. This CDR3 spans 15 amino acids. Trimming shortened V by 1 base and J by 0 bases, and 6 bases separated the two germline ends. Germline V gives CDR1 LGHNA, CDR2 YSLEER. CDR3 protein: CASSQGAATNEKLFF. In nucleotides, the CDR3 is TGCGCCAGCAGCCAAGGGGCAGCAACTAATGAAAAACTGTTTTTT.

CDR3 amino acids: CASSPLIWEPQHF. CDR3 nucleotide sequence: TGTGCCAGCAGTCCTCTGATATGGGAGCCCCAGCATTTT. This sequence joins TRBV6-6 and TRBJ1-5; unclear D gene. The CDR3 consists of 13 residues. Trimming pared 5 bases from V and 8 bases from J, leaving 13 bases between. CDR1 and CDR2 (germline): MNHNY, SVGAGI (reference sequence).

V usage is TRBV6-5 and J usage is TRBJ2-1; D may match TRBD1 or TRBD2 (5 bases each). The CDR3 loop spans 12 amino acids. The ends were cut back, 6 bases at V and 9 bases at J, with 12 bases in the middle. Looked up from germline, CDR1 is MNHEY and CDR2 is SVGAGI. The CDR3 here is CASRYRDGEQFF. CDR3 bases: TGTGCCAGCAGATACCGGGACGGTGAGCAGTTCTTC.

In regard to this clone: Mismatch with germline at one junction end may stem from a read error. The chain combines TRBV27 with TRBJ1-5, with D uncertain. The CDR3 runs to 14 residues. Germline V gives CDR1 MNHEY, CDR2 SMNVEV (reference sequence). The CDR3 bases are TGTGCCAGCAGTTTAACCAGCGACAATCGGCCCCAGCATTTT. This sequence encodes CASSLTSDNRPQHF.

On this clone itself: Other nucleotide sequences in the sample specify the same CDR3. The CDR3 here is CASSYSRTGGNYGYTF. CDR3 nucleotide sequence: TGTGCCAGCAGTTACTCGAGGACGGGGGGGAACTATGGCTACACCTTC. The chain combines TRBV6-5 with TRBJ1-2; D is possibly TRBD1 (5 bases). CDR1 MNHEY and CDR2 SVGAGI come from the germline V gene. V lost 0 bases and J 2 bases, leaving 13 bases between the germline ends. The CDR3 totals 16 residues.

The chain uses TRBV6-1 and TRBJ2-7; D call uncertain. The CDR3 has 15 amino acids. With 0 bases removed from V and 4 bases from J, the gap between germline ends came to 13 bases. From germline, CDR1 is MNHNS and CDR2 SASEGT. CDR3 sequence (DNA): TGTGCCAGCAGTGAAGCAGCAACAGCCCCATACGAGCAGTACTTC. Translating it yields CASSEAATAPYEQYF.

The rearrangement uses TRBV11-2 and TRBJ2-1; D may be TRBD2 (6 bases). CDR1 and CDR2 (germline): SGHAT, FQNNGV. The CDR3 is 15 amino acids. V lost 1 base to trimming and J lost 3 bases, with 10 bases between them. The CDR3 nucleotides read TGTGCCAGCAGCTTAGGGGGACTTGACTACAATGAGCAGTTCTTC. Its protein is CASSLGGLDYNEQFF.

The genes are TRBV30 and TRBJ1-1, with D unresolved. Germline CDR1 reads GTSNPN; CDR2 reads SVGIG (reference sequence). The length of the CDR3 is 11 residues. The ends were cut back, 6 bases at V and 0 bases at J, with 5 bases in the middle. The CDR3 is CACAVNTEAFF. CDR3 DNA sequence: TGTGCCTGCGCGGTGAACACTGAAGCTTTCTTT.